The source of this TCR beta chain is a study of T cell repertoires in cytomegalovirus infection. Study context: Public TCR beta signatures provided an indication of both CMV infection and a matching HLA type.

Using its own MiXCR run on the reads, TCRdb lists one record per CDR3 protein. The sample has about 320,000 distinct CDR3 sequences; more than 8% are singletons. V gave up 4 bases and J gave up 6 bases, with 13 bases separating them. The CDR3 consists of 13 residues. Germline values: CDR1 SGHTA, CDR2 FQGNSA. In its sample, this clonotype was seen many times. V usage is TRBV7-2 and J usage is TRBJ2-7; D could derive from TRBD1 or TRBD2 (5 bases each). The TCR comes from a human donor in good health (CMV status not recorded). Some clones in this sample may be carry-over from other donors' samples. Material: PBMCs. The CDR3 sequence is CASSSNPGTEQYF. DNA for the CDR3: TGTGCCAGCAGCTCAAACCCCGGGACCGAGCAGTACTTC.